The 24 T cell receptor beta chains presented below share a single source sample, sequenced in a study of Ad26.COV2.S vaccination and SARS-CoV-2 variants (dated by TCRdb to about 2021). The library was obtained by the immunoSEQ multiplex PCR assay. Not all clones reach the TCRdb copy of this immuneACCESS table, which keeps in-frame sequences only. Checked studies attribute under half of the gap to unresolved V genes and leave the rest unexplained. The sample table lists about 680,000 clones, roughly nine tenths of them with a count of one. Jointly, the top ten make up about 1.5% of the sample. The treatment or condition label on this specimen signifies: some 20 received Ad26.COV2.S at low or high dose, single or two shots; about five received placebo; per-sample allocation not given. Repertoires of vaccine and placebo recipients were sequenced from samples collected on day 63 after the first injection.

The material was peripheral blood, obtained in a trial of Ad26.COV2.S vaccine versus placebo. These TCRs come from a person between 18 and 65 years old who received the Ad26.COV2.S COVID-19 vaccine or a placebo.

The V and J genes are TRBV7-9 and TRBJ2-5; D not resolved. Germline loops: CDR1 SEHNR, CDR2 FQNEAQ (reference sequence). V lost 2 bases and J 5 bases, leaving 9 bases between the germline ends. CDR3 length equals 13 residues. The CDR3 coding sequence is TGTGCCAGCAGCTTAAACGGCATTGAGACCCAGTACTTC. The encoded protein is CASSLNGIETQYF.

The chain carries TRBV12-3 or TRBV12-4 and TRBJ2-7, with TRBD2 matching 10 bases. The CDR3 has 13 amino acids. V dropped 4 bases and J dropped 6; count of bases not matched to a gene: 3. CDR3 in DNA: TGTGCCAGCAGTTCGCTAGCGGGAGTCGAGCAGTACTTC. This encodes CASSSLAGVEQYF.

The chain couples TRBV7-9 to TRBJ2-1, with 10 positions matching TRBD2. CDR3 length: 16 amino acids. The germline CDR1 and CDR2 sequences are SEHNR and FQNEAQ (reference sequence). Trimming took 2 bases from V and 12 from J; bases not matched to a gene: 13. CDR3 residues: CASSLNGALAGDRQFF. The CDR3 DNA is TGTGCCAGCAGCTTAAATGGGGCGCTAGCGGGAGATAGGCAGTTCTTC.

This chain connects TRBV30 to TRBJ2-6, with D unclear. Germline-derived CDR1 and CDR2 are GTSNPN and SVGIG (reference sequence). CDR3 length: 13 amino acids. Between the trimmed V and J ends, which lost 4 bases and 4 bases, there was a span of 8 bases. The CDR3 protein is CAWTRGGANVLTF. The CDR3, as DNA: TGTGCCTGGACCCGCGGAGGGGCCAACGTCCTGACTTTC.

The chain joins TRBV6-1 to TRBJ1-1; the match to TRBD1 covers 10 bases. The J segment lost 0 bases and the V segment lost 4 bases, leaving 11 bases of the junction unmatched. CDR1 is MNHNS and CDR2 is SASEGT in the germline V gene. The CDR3 length is 18 residues. The CDR3 coding sequence is TGTGCCAGCAGTGCCCGAGAGACAGGGGGCGGGATGAACACTGAAGCTTTCTTT. Translation gives CASSARETGGGMNTEAFF.

The chain carries TRBV10-2 and TRBJ1-2; no clear D. The V end was cut by 4 bases, the J end by 4 bases, with 7 bases between. The CDR3 consists of 12 residues. Germline loops: CDR1 WSHSY, CDR2 SAAADI. The CDR3 is CASSGRTYGYTF. The CDR3 DNA reads TGCGCCAGCAGTGGACGGACCTATGGCTACACCTTC.

The J gene is TRBJ2-3, the V gene TRBV5-1, with no clear D. V lost 2 bases and J lost 4, with 11 bases in between. CDR1 is SGHRS and CDR2 is YFSETQ in the germline V gene. This CDR3 comprises 14 residues. CDR3 sequence reads: CASSFPAAPDTQYF. The CDR3 region has the DNA TGCGCCAGCAGCTTCCCAGCAGCCCCAGATACGCAGTATTTT.

The rearrangement joins TRBV9 to TRBJ1-4; D perhaps matches TRBD1 (6 bases). Germline loops: CDR1 SGDLS, CDR2 YYNGEE. This CDR3 contains 16 residues. V shed 0 bases and J shed 0 bases, with 9 bases lying between them. CDR3 region: CASSVGGAATNEKLFF. CDR3 bases: TGTGCCAGCAGCGTAGGGGGGGCGGCAACTAATGAAAAACTGTTTTTT.

V usage is TRBV7-6 and J usage is TRBJ2-5; 7 bases align to TRBD1. The CDR3 has 14 residues. J gave up 4 bases and V 8 bases, and 10 bases lay outside the gene matches. Per the germline V gene, CDR1 is SGHVS and CDR2 is FNYEAQ. The CDR3 DNA follows: TGTGCCAGCCGACAGGGACGTATGAGAGAGACCCAGTACTTC. This sequence encodes CASRQGRMRETQYF.

This sequence joins TRBV4-1 and TRBJ2-7; D is uncertain. Trimming took 1 base from V and 6 from J, leaving 16 bases between them. There are 15 residues in the CDR3. Germline V gene lookup returns CDR1 MGHRA and CDR2 YSYEKL. The CDR3 sequence: CASSQGQDRFAEQYF. The CDR3, as DNA: TGCGCCAGCAGCCAAGGGCAGGACCGGTTCGCCGAGCAGTACTTC.

The chain employs TRBV27 and TRBJ2-7, with no clear D. The ends were cut back, 2 bases at V and 1 base at J, with 12 bases in the middle. Per the germline V gene, CDR1 is MNHEY and CDR2 is SMNVEV (reference sequence). This CDR3 has 15 residues. CDR3 nucleotide sequence: TGTGCCAGCAGTTTACAGGCCCACCCGTCCTACGAGCAGTACTTC. This gives the protein CASSLQAHPSYEQYF.

V usage is TRBV7-9 and J usage is TRBJ2-3, with 8 bases fitting TRBD2. CDR3 length: 17 amino acids. From germline, CDR1 is SEHNR and CDR2 FQNEAQ (reference sequence). V gave up 2 bases and J gave up 3 bases; unmatched junction bases: 10. CDR3 amino acids: CASSLTRLARQTDTQYF. The CDR3 nucleotides are TGTGCCAGCAGCTTAACGCGACTAGCGAGGCAGACAGATACGCAGTATTTT.

The V and J genes are TRBV25-1 and TRBJ1-2, with D possibly TRBD1 on 5 matching bases. The CDR3 totals 12 residues. The germline gives CDR1 MGHDK, CDR2 SYGVNS. The ends were cut back, 6 bases at V and 8 bases at J, with 13 bases in the middle. For the CDR3, the DNA is TGTGCCAGCAGGCGGGGCTCGGGAGGCTACACCTTC. Its protein is CASRRGSGGYTF.

The chain couples TRBV7-8 to TRBJ1-5; a possible D gene is TRBD1 (6 bases). The CDR3 extends over 19 amino acids. Trimming shortened V by 4 bases and J by 1 base, and 23 bases separated the two germline ends. Germline CDR1 SGHVS, CDR2 FQNEAQ. For the CDR3, the DNA is TGTGCCAGCAGCTATTATTTCACACAGGGAACGAGGAGCAATCAGCCCCAGCATTTT. Residues: CASSYYFTQGTRSNQPQHF.

The chain has TRBV7-9 and TRBJ2-1; 7 positions match TRBD1. With V trimmed by 6 bases and J by 1 base, 9 bases remained unmatched. The CDR3 has 16 amino acids. Germline V gives CDR1 SEHNR, CDR2 FQNEAQ (reference sequence). The CDR3 reads CASSTPPGQSYNEQFF. Written as DNA, the CDR3 is TGTGCCAGCAGTACGCCCCCGGGACAGTCCTACAATGAGCAGTTCTTC.

This chain connects TRBV2 to TRBJ1-2, with TRBD1 matching 8 bases. The CDR3 totals 14 residues. Per germline, CDR1 SNHLY and CDR2 FYNNEI. With V trimmed by 6 bases and J by 8 bases, 11 bases remained unmatched. The CDR3 is CASSLPIGQGGYTF. The CDR3 DNA reads as TGTGCCAGCAGCTTACCAATTGGACAGGGCGGCTACACCTTC.

This CDR3 reads CAVQRDQTDTQYF. CDR3 sequence (DNA): TGTGCCGTCCAGCGGGATCAGACAGATACGCAGTATTTT. V and J are TRBV10-3 and TRBJ2-3; 7 bases fit TRBD2. The CDR3 length is 13 residues. Germline V gene lookup returns CDR1 ENHRY and CDR2 SYGVKD. V was pared by 11 bases and J by 3 bases, with 8 bases of the junction left unmatched.

The chain couples TRBV10-2 to TRBJ1-5; a weak D match, TRBD1 (5 bases). The CDR3 covers 14 residues. V was pared by 2 bases and J by 6 bases, with 11 bases between. Germline CDR1 is WSHSY and CDR2 is SAAADI. CDR3 in amino acids: CASSEGGAGQPQHF. CDR3 bases: TGCGCCAGCAGTGAGGGGGGAGCGGGTCAGCCCCAGCATTTT.

The chain is built from TRBV7-9 and TRBJ2-1; 7 bases map to TRBD2. The germline gives CDR1 SEHNR, CDR2 FQNEAQ (reference sequence). The CDR3 sequence is 15 residues long. Germline trimming cut 1 base from V and 15 bases from J; bases unmatched to any gene: 15. CDR3 residues: CASSLGPATGAGLFF. Written as DNA, the CDR3 is TGTGCCAGCAGCTTAGGCCCTGCTACGGGAGCGGGACTGTTCTTC.

Written as DNA, the CDR3 is TGTGCCACCAGCCTCCGGGACATCCAAGAGACCCAGTACTTC. It specifies CATSLRDIQETQYF. The rearrangement uses TRBV15 and TRBJ2-5, with TRBD1 as a possible D gene (6 bases). V was pared by 5 bases and J by 1 base, with 11 bases between. The germline CDR1 and CDR2 sequences are LNHNV and YYDKDF (reference sequence). The CDR3 covers 14 residues.

The rearrangement links TRBV5-6 to TRBJ1-5; TRBD1 might be the D (5 bases). The CDR3 sequence is 12 residues long. Germline V CDR1 and CDR2: SGHDT, YYEEEE. V dropped 3 bases and J dropped 7 bases, with 8 bases sitting between them. In nucleotides, the CDR3 is TGTGCCAGCAGCTCGGGGGACCAGCCCCAGCATTTT. It yields the protein CASSSGDQPQHF.

The chain couples TRBV9 to TRBJ1-6; D perhaps matches TRBD1 (6 bases). There are 16 residues in the CDR3. The ends were cut back, 3 bases at V and 7 bases at J, with 17 bases in the middle. The germline V gene has CDR1 SGDLS and CDR2 YYNGEE. The CDR3 sequence: CASSGQVPTQNSPLHF. CDR3 DNA: TGTGCCAGCAGCGGACAGGTACCAACCCAAAATTCACCCCTCCACTTT. Full variable domain (remainder filled in from reference TRBV9 and TRBJ1-6): DSGVTQTPKHLITATGQRVTLRCSPRSGDLSVYWYQQSLDQGLQFLIQYYNGEERAKGNILERFSAQQFPDLHSELNLSSLELGDSALYFCASSGQVPTQNSPLHFGNGTRLTVT.

The chain employs TRBV5-1 and TRBJ2-3; D is unresolved. The V end was cut by 3 bases, the J end by 2 bases, with 1 base between. The CDR3 totals 11 residues. CDR1 SGHRS and CDR2 YFSETQ come from the germline V gene. The CDR3 sequence is CASSYTDTQYF. Here the CDR3 DNA reads TGCGCCAGCAGCTACACAGATACGCAGTATTTT.

This chain links TRBV4-2 with TRBJ2-1; D ambiguous. Deletions cut 1 base from V and 3 bases from J, with 10 bases between. Germline lookup yields CDR1 LGHNA and CDR2 YNFKEQ. The CDR3 has 15 residues. The CDR3 coding sequence is TGTGCCAGCAGCCAAGTCGGCGGCCTCTACAATGAGCAGTTCTTC. Translation gives CASSQVGGLYNEQFF.